This T cell receptor beta chain was identified in a study of T cells in Graves' hyperthyroidism and ophthalmopathy (dated by TCRdb to about 2019). A note on the overall study: Peripheral blood was collected at initial diagnosis, before any treatment. TCR V-J signatures able to tell the groups apart were searched for in a discovery cohort of 90 to 100 patients, of whom over 40 had Graves' ophthalmopathy and 57 had stable Graves' hyperthyroidism. Following sampling, methimazole starting at 30 mg daily was given to hyperthyroidism patients, and high-dose intravenous methylprednisolone was given to ophthalmopathy patients. The 95 to 100 discovery patients were randomly divided into training and test sets at a 7:3 ratio. Prospective prediction of ophthalmopathy was tested in an independent validation cohort consisting of some 20 hyperthyroidism patients and approximately 16 patients who later progressed to ophthalmopathy. According to the paper, TCR Vbeta CDR3 sequencing was carried out on some 140 peripheral blood samples, which came from 40 to 45 ophthalmopathy, fewer than 80 hyperthyroidism and roughly 17 progressor patients. The study also compared thyroid tissue and blood T-cell repertoires from five or six Graves' hyperthyroidism patients. Paper-wide results and their limitations: Most expanded thyroid clonotypes (frequency above 0.001) were also detected in blood, suggesting blood repertoires may reflect thyroid immune responses. During validation, the model predicted progression to ophthalmopathy a median of approximately 7 months ahead of onset, with almost 71% sensitivity and about 75% specificity. Sample size was not statistically predetermined, and investigators were not blinded to group allocation. A 13 V-J signature model separated ophthalmopathy from stable hyperthyroidism, with approximately 86% sensitivity and 81% to 82% specificity in cross-validation and 80%/75% in testing.

Graves' hyperthyroidism was defined as stable when no progression to ophthalmopathy occurred over 18 months of follow-up. The hyperthyroidism patients were between 18 and 65 years old and newly diagnosed, with a disease duration of less than 2 months. Any patient with an uncontrolled infection, another autoimmune disease, pregnancy or lactation was excluded. Diagnoses were established on the basis of clinical symptoms, serum thyroxine and TRAb, thyroid ultrasound, and orbital computed tomography. Ficoll-Paque density gradient centrifugation was used to isolate PBMCs from approximately 11 ml of fresh peripheral blood. Total RNA was extracted with Trizol reagent, and quality was checked on an Agilent 2100 Bioanalyzer. The TCR beta CDR3 regions were amplified from the RNA transcripts. For the first round of RT-PCR on the TCR CDR3, the HTBI primer set was used together with the Qiagen OneStep RT-PCR kit. Libraries were constructed in a second round of multiplex PCR, after which size selection and purification were performed. Paired-end sequencing of the libraries was performed with 100 bp reads on an Illumina HiSeq2000. Per the original workflow: Raw data were processed with SOAPnuke, discarding reads with adapters, uncalled bases, mean Phred below 15, or no exact constant-primer or identifier match. COPE v1.2.5 was used to merge high-quality paired reads, and clonotypes were defined as unique nucleotide sequences. MiTCR v1.1 was used to align the clonotypes against IMGT TRBV, TRBD and TRBJ reference segments. Analysis was restricted to V-J combinations with a frequency above 0.0001, which covered approximately 99% of repertoires. A TCS score was defined as the ratio between F50 (clonal expansion) and ExV (chaos), using BLOSUM62-based TCRdist between CDR3 peptides within each V-J. Welch's t-statistics and random forest reduced 500 to 650 V-J features to 13, which were used in a naive Bayes classifier (R e1071). Thyroid-blood repertoire similarity was quantified with the Morisita-Horn index. Using fastp trimming at Q25 and MiXCR clonotype assembly, TCRdb reanalyzed the public sequencing data and kept in-frame beta chains. All rows with the same CDR3 protein become a single entry with the most common DNA and genes. These V and J calls derive from TCRdb rather than the authors' analysis. This sample gives roughly 710,000 distinct CDR3 sequences in total; under 45% of them show up just once. The top ten clonotypes cover around 29% of the sample.

At least ten counts were recorded for this clonotype. Its target antigen remains unknown. Per-base qualities were not stored, and no clone one base away is much larger. Deletion took 6 bases off V and 0 bases off J, with a span of 12 bases between the germline ends. CDR1 and CDR2, looked up from the germline V gene, are SNHLY and FYNNEI. The CDR3 goes from the cysteine to the phenylalanine over 15 residues. The entry retains the CDR3 DNA only, 45 bases that are in frame from base 1. The sequence derives from a woman in her forties with Graves' hyperthyroidism. Material: blood. This sequence uses TRBV2 and TRBJ1-3; the D gene remains uncertain. In nucleotide form, the sequence is TGTGCCAGCAGCTACGACCTACTCTCTGGAAACACCATATATTTT. Its protein is CASSYDLLSGNTIYF.